These 21 T cell receptor beta chains originate from one sample sequenced in a study of shared clonotypes between healthy human individuals. Profiled with immunoSEQ multiplex PCR; TCRdb holds only in-frame clones, not every one. The top ten clones hold about 0.41% of a sample with some 2.3 million clones, 80% to 95% of them seen once. The sample consisted of naive CD4+ T cells from PBMCs. Indicated subset: CD45RA+ positively selected. The origin of the receptors is a man between 18 and 29 years old in good health. Some clones in this sample may be carry-over from other donors' samples.

This chain links TRBV5-1 with TRBJ2-3, with 11 bases aligning to TRBD2. Trimming cost V 4 bases and J 2 bases; bases outside gene matches: 6. The length of the CDR3 is 16 residues. CDR1 SGHRS and CDR2 YFSETQ come from the germline V gene. CDR3 in amino acids: CASSHGTSGATDTQYF. In nucleotides, the CDR3 is TGCGCCAGCAGCCACGGGACTAGCGGAGCCACAGATACGCAGTATTTT. Full variable domain (outside the CDR3, taken from reference TRBV5-1 and TRBJ2-3): KAGVTQTPRYLIKTRGQQVTLSCSPISGHRSVSWYQQTPGQGLQFLFEYFSETQRNKGNFPGRFSGRQFSNSRSEMNVSTLELGDSALYLCASSHGTSGATDTQYFGPGTRLTVL.

The chain carries TRBV2 and TRBJ2-1; 9 bases are shared with TRBD2. The length of the CDR3 is 17 residues. V trimming: 6 bases; J trimming: 3 bases; junction bases outside the gene matches: 12. CDR1 is SNHLY, CDR2 FYNNEI, per germline. CDR3 sequence reads: CASSVFPGLARYNEQFF. CDR3 DNA sequence: TGTGCCAGCAGCGTTTTTCCGGGACTAGCACGCTACAATGAGCAGTTCTTC.

The chain links TRBV5-1 to TRBJ1-4, with 9 bases lining up with TRBD1. V gave up 4 bases and J gave up 8 bases; unmatched junction bases: 12. Per the germline V gene, CDR1 is SGHRS and CDR2 is YFSETQ. The CDR3 has 16 residues. CDR3 DNA sequence: TGCGCCAGCAGCCCCCAGGGACAGGGTTTAGGGGAAAAACTGTTTTTT. Its translation is CASSPQGQGLGEKLFF.

This sequence joins TRBV30 and TRBJ1-1; D uncertain. V lost 8 bases and J lost 1, with 8 bases in between. The CDR3 consists of 11 residues. Looked up from germline, CDR1 is GTSNPN and CDR2 is SVGIG (reference sequence). CDR3 protein: CAGASNTEAFF. CDR3 nucleotide sequence: TGTGCCGGCGCATCGAACACTGAAGCTTTCTTT.

The rearrangement links TRBV7-9 to TRBJ1-4; D gene ambiguous. The CDR3 length is 14 residues. Germline V CDR1 and CDR2: SEHNR, FQNEAQ (reference sequence). Trimming pared 5 bases from V and 0 bases from J, leaving 7 bases between. CDR3 bases: TGTGCCAGCAGCCGGGCAGCAACTAATGAAAAACTGTTTTTT. Its protein is CASSRAATNEKLFF.

Regarding this clone: The same CDR3 also results from other DNA sequences found in this sample. This chain connects TRBV5-1 to TRBJ2-5; D possibly corresponds to TRBD2 (6 bases). The ends were cut back, 3 bases at V and 4 bases at J, with 7 bases in the middle. Germline values: CDR1 SGHRS, CDR2 YFSETQ. CDR3 length: 12 residues. Here the CDR3 reads CASSSGRETQYF. CDR3 coding DNA: TGCGCCAGCAGCTCCGGGAGAGAGACCCAGTACTTC.

A word on this clone: Other DNA sequences in the sample encode the same CDR3. This chain joins TRBV18 and TRBJ2-5; D unclear. The CDR3 consists of 13 residues. Germline V CDR1 and CDR2: KGHSH, LQKENI. V lost 3 bases, J lost 5 bases, and 10 bases lay in between. The CDR3 coding sequence is TGTGCCAGCTCACCTCCGGGTGTTGAGACCCAGTACTTC. It encodes CASSPPGVETQYF.

The chain joins TRBV7-2 to TRBJ1-1; D is perhaps TRBD1 (5 bases). CDR1 is SGHTA and CDR2 is FQGNSA in the germline V gene. This CDR3 region has 13 residues. V was cut by 4 bases and J by 1 base, with 7 bases left in between. This CDR3 reads CASSSGQNTEAFF. CDR3 nucleotides: TGTGCCAGCAGCTCCGGACAGAACACTGAAGCTTTCTTT.

In this sample, this clone turned up once. This chain joins TRBV19 and TRBJ2-1; 9 bases align to TRBD2. Trimming removed 4 bases from V and 8 bases from J; junction bases left unmatched: 9. CDR3 length: 15 residues. The V gene's germline CDR1 is LNHDA and CDR2 SQIVND (reference sequence). In nucleotides, the CDR3 is TGTGCCAGTAGTACTCCGGGACTAGCTAAAGATGAGCAGTTCTTC. This gives the protein CASSTPGLAKDEQFF. The full variable domain, with the rest looked up from reference TRBV19 and TRBJ2-1, is DGGITQSPKYLFRKEGQNVTLSCEQNLNHDAMYWYRQDPGQGLRLIYYSQIVNDFQKGDIAEGYSVSREKKESFPLTVTSAQKNPTAFYLCASSTPGLAKDEQFFGPGTRLTVL.

J is TRBJ1-4 and V is TRBV5-8; D gene ambiguous. Trimming shortened V by 4 bases and J by 6 bases, and 19 bases separated the two germline ends. The CDR3 contains 16 residues. CDR1 SGHTS and CDR2 YDEGEE come from the germline V gene. This chain's CDR3 is CASSPYEGKGYEKLFF. CDR3 nucleotides: TGTGCCAGCAGCCCGTATGAGGGAAAGGGTTATGAAAAACTGTTTTTT.

The rearrangement joins TRBV9 to TRBJ1-5; D is possibly TRBD1 (6 bases). The germline V and J ends were trimmed by 0 bases and 8 bases, with 21 bases remaining between them. This CDR3 spans 17 amino acids. Germline V gene sequence: CDR1 SGDLS, CDR2 YYNGEE. Written as DNA, the CDR3 is TGTGCCAGCAGCGTAGGACAGGAAGGGGCCATGGGGGAGCCCCAGCATTTT. This gives the protein CASSVGQEGAMGEPQHF.

This clone was counted a single time. The chain employs TRBV7-9 and TRBJ2-3; 7 bases match TRBD2. The CDR3 contains 14 residues. The germline V gene has CDR1 SEHNR and CDR2 FQNEAQ (reference sequence). Losses at the gene ends were 1 base for V and 4 bases for J; bases not matched to a gene: 2. The DNA of the CDR3 is TGTGCCAGCAGCTTAGTAGCGGGCCCAGATACGCAGTATTTT. It translates to CASSLVAGPDTQYF.

This clone has only one observation. The V gene is TRBV19, the J gene TRBJ1-5, with D uncertain. CDR1 LNHDA and CDR2 SQIVND come from the germline V gene (reference sequence). The V and J ends lost 7 bases and 9 bases respectively, with 22 bases between them. This CDR3 has 15 amino acids. As DNA, the CDR3 is TGTGCCAGTACCCCCGGTGGGTTAGATGGGTCGCCCCAGCATTTT. Its translation is CASTPGGLDGSPQHF.

V and J are TRBV5-4 and TRBJ2-5; TRBD1 matches at 7 bases. The ends lost 2 bases at V and 2 bases at J; junction bases unmatched: 6. CDR1 and CDR2 (germline): SGHNT, YYREEE (reference sequence). The CDR3 spans 15 residues. CDR3 loop: CASSFFARGQETQYF. DNA for the CDR3: TGTGCCAGCAGCTTTTTTGCCAGGGGGCAAGAGACCCAGTACTTC.

CDR3: CASSQSHSTPGTDTQYF. Written as DNA, the CDR3 is TGCGCCAGCAGCCAATCCCACAGTACCCCTGGCACAGATACGCAGTATTTT. The chain combines TRBV4-1 with TRBJ2-3, with unresolved D. V lost 2 bases to trimming and J lost 1 base, with 16 bases between them. The length of the CDR3 is 17 residues. Per germline, CDR1 MGHRA and CDR2 YSYEKL.

The chain combines TRBV18 with TRBJ2-7, with 7 bases fitting TRBD2. Germline V gene lookup returns CDR1 KGHSH and CDR2 LQKENI. The V and J ends lost 6 bases and 3 bases, in that order; junction bases with no gene match: 8. The CDR3 sequence is 14 residues long. CDR3 nucleotide sequence: TGTGCCAGCTCCCCGACTAGCAGAGACTACGAGCAGTACTTC. It specifies CASSPTSRDYEQYF.

This clone was recorded only once. The chain carries TRBV7-3 and TRBJ2-1; D remains unclear. With 8 bases removed from V and 6 bases from J, the gap between germline ends came to 17 bases. The CDR3 runs 14 residues. Germline V gene data show CDR1 as SGHTA and CDR2 as FQGTGA. The CDR3 reads CASSFGSTSNEQFF. The CDR3 nucleotides are TGTGCCAGCTCTTTTGGGTCGACTTCCAATGAGCAGTTCTTC.

The chain couples TRBV6-1 to TRBJ2-2; 7 bases line up with TRBD1. Per germline, CDR1 MNHNS and CDR2 SASEGT. V lost 6 bases and J lost 7; bases outside the gene matches: 11. The CDR3 extends over 15 amino acids. In DNA form, the CDR3 reads TGTGCCAGCAGGATGAACAGGGGAACGGACGGGGAGCTGTTTTTT. Protein product: CASRMNRGTDGELFF.

The V gene is TRBV7-2, the J gene TRBJ2-3, with 10 positions matching TRBD1. The length of the CDR3 is 16 residues. With 1 base clipped from V and 6 bases from J, the junction kept 7 bases outside the gene matches. The germline V gene encodes CDR1 SGHTA and CDR2 FQGNSA. The CDR3 sequence: CASSLEGQGLGDTQYF. The CDR3 coding sequence is TGTGCCAGCAGCTTAGAGGGACAGGGGCTGGGGGATACGCAGTATTTT.

V usage is TRBV6-1 and J usage is TRBJ2-7; TRBD1 is a possible D gene (5 bases). Germline CDR1 is MNHNS and CDR2 is SASEGT. The CDR3 spans 14 residues. Trimming stripped 6 bases from V and 4 bases from J, with 16 bases between. DNA of the CDR3: TGTGCCAGCAGGTATACAGGAGCAGGGTACGAGCAGTACTTC. Translating it yields CASRYTGAGYEQYF.

To note about this clone: The same CDR3 is also encoded by other DNA sequences in this sample. V gene TRBV5-1 combines with J gene TRBJ2-7; 7 bases line up with TRBD2. The V gene's germline CDR1 is SGHRS and CDR2 YFSETQ. The CDR3 sequence is 15 residues long. Losses at the gene ends were 0 bases for V and 2 bases for J; bases not matched to a gene: 5. As DNA, the CDR3 is TGCGCCAGCAGCTTGGCAGCGGGGACCCCCTACGAGCAGTACTTC. This sequence encodes CASSLAAGTPYEQYF.